The clone carrying this T cell receptor beta chain is medium-sized in the sample. From the reads, TCRdb called clonotypes with MiXCR, one entry per CDR3 protein. The sample consists of 4,000 to 6,000 distinct CDR3 sequences, around 17% of them appearing once. This entry is derived from a study of liver allograft versus peripheral blood T cells. Study-level background: The authors compared T cell receptor repertoires in transplanted livers with recipients' peripheral blood repertoires.

This CDR3 is built from 15 residues. J was trimmed by 6 bases and V by 0 bases; bases with no gene match: 7. The germline gives CDR1 MNHNY, CDR2 SVGAGI (reference sequence). The V and J genes are TRBV6-6 and TRBJ1-2; 7 bases line up with TRBD1. The source is a human patient who had a liver transplant. Some T cells may be graft donor cells. The DNA of the CDR3 is TGTGCCAGCAGTTACTCCTCAGACAGGGTGGATGGCTACACCTTC. It is translated as CASSYSSDRVDGYTF.